Shown below are 23 T cell receptor beta chains from a single sample sequenced in a study of cytomegalovirus exposure and HLA in healthy donors. The study ran its PCR with 60 Vbeta and 13 Jbeta primers. Using immunoSEQ multiplex PCR, the repertoire was profiled, and TCRdb retains in-frame clones only, with some absent. This sample has 130,000 to 150,000 clones, with just under 70% found just once. The sequencing input was PBMCs. The receptors come from a man aged 55 to 70 in good health and CMV-seronegative.

In its sample, this clone was seen a few times. The chain recombines TRBV5-6 with TRBJ2-5, with 10 bases identical to TRBD2. Trimming at V came to 4 bases and at J to 4 bases, leaving 7 bases not matched to a gene. The CDR3 sequence is 15 residues long. Germline V gene data show CDR1 as SGHDT and CDR2 as YYEEEE. This chain's CDR3 is CASSIPRLAGETQYF. CDR3 bases: TGTGCCAGCAGCATACCGCGACTAGCGGGAGAGACCCAGTACTTC.

V and J are TRBV4-3 and TRBJ2-7; the D gene is possibly TRBD1 (6 bases). Germline assignment: CDR1 LGHNA and CDR2 YSLEER. Between the trimmed V and J ends, which lost 1 base and 3 bases, there was a span of 13 bases. CDR3 size: 15 residues. The CDR3 here is CASSQGKGQYYEQYF. As DNA, the CDR3 is TGCGCCAGCAGCCAAGGGAAAGGACAGTACTACGAGCAGTACTTC.

The CDR3 sequence is CASSPDGENQETQYF. CDR3 nucleotide sequence: TGTGCCAGCAGCCCCGACGGGGAGAACCAAGAGACCCAGTACTTC. The chain combines TRBV7-9 with TRBJ2-5, with a possible D match to TRBD2 (5 bases). The CDR3 covers 15 residues. Germline values: CDR1 SEHNR, CDR2 FQNEAQ (reference sequence). V gave up 5 bases and J gave up 0 bases, with 13 bases separating them.

This clone was counted a single time. The V and J genes are TRBV7-2 and TRBJ1-2; the D gene is possibly TRBD1 (6 bases). CDR1 and CDR2 (germline): SGHTA, FQGNSA. Trimming took off 5 bases at V and 1 base at J, with 8 bases between the two ends. The CDR3 extends over 13 amino acids. The DNA for the CDR3 is TGTGCCAGCAGCGTACAGGGTAACTATGGCTACACCTTC. Amino acids: CASSVQGNYGYTF.

The sample holds a few counts of this clone. V gene TRBV28 combines with J gene TRBJ1-2, with D tentatively TRBD1 (5 bases). V lost 4 bases and J 4 bases, leaving 19 bases between the germline ends. The germline gives CDR1 MDHEN, CDR2 SYDVKM. The CDR3 runs to 16 residues. The CDR3 sequence is CASSSPAIRGGYGYTF. In DNA, the CDR3 is TGTGCCAGCAGTTCCCCGGCTATTAGGGGCGGCTATGGCTACACCTTC.

The rearrangement links TRBV5-4 to TRBJ2-2; D is undetermined. V shed 0 bases and J shed 1 base, with 7 bases lying between them. Germline assignment: CDR1 SGHNT and CDR2 YYREEE (reference sequence). CDR3 length: 15 residues. The CDR3 reads CASSLGVQNTGELFF. CDR3 nucleotides: TGTGCCAGCAGCTTGGGAGTGCAGAACACCGGGGAGCTGTTTTTT. The full variable domain, in which reference TRBV5-4 and TRBJ2-2 provide the parts outside the CDR3, is ETGVTQSPTHLIKTRGQQVTLRCSSQSGHNTVSWYQQALGQGPQFIFQYYREEENGRGNFPPRFSGLQFPNYSSELNVNALELDDSALYLCASSLGVQNTGELFFGEGSRLTVL.

The chain combines TRBV4-2 with TRBJ2-2; the D gene is possibly TRBD2 (5 bases). Deletions cut 4 bases from V and 3 bases from J, with 9 bases between. Germline CDR1 is LGHNA and CDR2 is YNFKEQ. CDR3 length: 14 amino acids. The CDR3 protein is CASSRGIYTGELFF. The CDR3 DNA follows: TGTGCCAGCAGCCGAGGGATCTACACCGGGGAGCTGTTTTTT.

The chain couples TRBV21-1 to TRBJ1-1; the tabulated D call, TRBD1, remains unverified against the DNA. TRBV21-1 constitutes a pseudogene. The CDR3 spans 18 residues. CDR3 coding DNA: TGTGCCAGCAGGGCGAGGGACAGGGGCCAGCATGGGAACACTGAAGCTTTCTTT. It translates to CASRARDRGQHGNTEAFF.

This chain links TRBV10-3 with TRBJ1-4; 10 nucleotides align to TRBD1. J lost 7 bases, V lost 10 bases, and 18 bases had no gene match. This CDR3 is built from 17 residues. Germline V gene sequence: CDR1 ENHRY, CDR2 SYGVKD. CDR3 in amino acids: CATGTGEEWLEVEKLFF. The CDR3 nucleotides are TGTGCCACCGGGACAGGGGAGGAGTGGTTAGAGGTTGAAAAACTGTTTTTT.

The chain combines TRBV5-1 with TRBJ2-3, with TRBD2 matching 10 bases. CDR3 length: 18 residues. J was trimmed by 2 bases and V by 2 bases; bases with no gene match: 11. Germline CDR1 is SGHRS and CDR2 is YFSETQ. The CDR3 DNA is TGCGCCAGCAGCTTACTAGCGGGAAAGGGATTCAACACAGATACGCAGTATTTT. Translating it yields CASSLLAGKGFNTDTQYF.

The J gene is TRBJ2-1, the V gene TRBV5-6; no clear D gene. Trimming removed 1 base at V and 9 bases at J, with 5 bases between. The CDR3 is 11 amino acids. Germline CDR1 SGHDT, CDR2 YYEEEE. This CDR3 reads CASSLQAEQFF. CDR3 coding DNA: TGTGCCAGCAGCTTGCAGGCTGAGCAGTTCTTC.

CDR3 nucleotide sequence: TGTGCCAGCAGCCCTCAGGGAACCGAGCAGTACTTC. Amino acid sequence: CASSPQGTEQYF. This chain joins TRBV5-4 and TRBJ2-7; TRBD1 might be the D (5 bases). Germline assignment: CDR1 SGHNT and CDR2 YYREEE (reference sequence). Trimming cost V 4 bases and J 6 bases, with 11 bases left between them. The CDR3 runs to 12 residues.

This clone was detected a few times. The chain employs TRBV9 and TRBJ2-3; perhaps TRBD2 as D (6 bases). Trimming took 5 bases from V and 6 from J, leaving 22 bases between them. The germline CDR1 and CDR2 sequences are SGDLS and YYNGEE. The CDR3 sequence is 16 residues long. The CDR3, as DNA: TGTGCCAGCAGTGCCCGGGGAGGCAGAGACGGTGATACGCAGTATTTT. As protein: CASSARGGRDGDTQYF.

This chain connects TRBV6-1 to TRBJ1-1, with D unresolved. CDR3 length equals 11 residues. Trimming left V 6 bases short and J 6 bases short, with 8 bases between. Per the germline V gene, CDR1 is MNHNS and CDR2 is SASEGT. In nucleotides, the CDR3 is TGTGCCAGCAGGGCCGGGGCTGAAGCTTTCTTT. Its protein product is CASRAGAEAFF.

V is TRBV5-1 and J is TRBJ2-1, with D possibly TRBD1 on 6 matching bases. The CDR3 covers 15 residues. V lost 4 bases to trimming and J lost 4 bases, with 15 bases between them. Germline lookup yields CDR1 SGHRS and CDR2 YFSETQ. CDR3 DNA sequence: TGCGCCAGCAGCGTGGGACACGAAGGTTACAATGAGCAGTTCTTC. This codes for CASSVGHEGYNEQFF.

The V gene is TRBV5-6, the J gene TRBJ2-7; D tentatively reads TRBD1 or TRBD2 (11 bases each). Trimming cost V 4 bases and J 1 base, with 27 bases left between them. CDR3 length: 19 amino acids. The germline V gene has CDR1 SGHDT and CDR2 YYEEEE. The CDR3 sequence: CASSRGTGGTSGASYEQYF. The DNA of the CDR3 is TGTGCCAGCAGCCGCGGGACAGGGGGGACTAGCGGAGCTTCCTACGAGCAGTACTTC.

The V call is TRBV19, the J call TRBJ2-1; 10 positions agree with TRBD2. The germline V gene has CDR1 LNHDA and CDR2 SQIVND (reference sequence). The CDR3 spans 16 residues. Unmatched junction bases numbered 7, after V lost 4 bases and J lost 4 bases. The CDR3, as DNA: TGTGCCAGTAGTACCCTTAGCGGGAGGTCATACAATGAGCAGTTCTTC. It is translated as CASSTLSGRSYNEQFF.

The V and J genes are TRBV7-2 and TRBJ2-2, with D unclear. The germline V gene has CDR1 SGHTA and CDR2 FQGNSA. This CDR3 comprises 16 residues. V lost 2 bases and J lost 3, with 13 bases in between. In DNA form, the CDR3 reads TGTGCCAGCAGCTTAAGAGCAGGTTGGGACACCGGGGAGCTGTTTTTT. Translating it yields CASSLRAGWDTGELFF.

The V gene is TRBV18, the J gene TRBJ2-7; D may be TRBD1 (6 bases). The V gene's germline CDR1 is KGHSH and CDR2 LQKENI. This CDR3 region has 14 residues. V shed 2 bases and J shed 0 bases, with 8 bases lying between them. The CDR3: CASSPEDSSYEQYF. As DNA, the CDR3 is TGTGCCAGCTCACCAGAGGACAGCTCCTACGAGCAGTACTTC.

The chain uses TRBV19 and TRBJ2-1; D may be TRBD1 (5 bases). This CDR3 is 15 amino acids long. Trimming removed 3 bases from V and 0 bases from J, with 9 bases in between. Germline V gene data show CDR1 as LNHDA and CDR2 as SQIVND (reference sequence). The DNA for the CDR3 is TGTGCCAGTAGTATTGGCAGGGTCTCCTACAATGAGCAGTTCTTC. Its translation is CASSIGRVSYNEQFF.

The rearrangement joins TRBV18 to TRBJ2-4, with TRBD1 matching 8 bases. The J segment lost 3 bases and the V segment lost 3 bases, leaving 16 bases of the junction unmatched. Germline V lookup: CDR1 KGHSH, CDR2 LQKENI. The CDR3 consists of 19 residues. Written as DNA, the CDR3 is TGTGCCAGCTCACCGGAGAAATTCGGACAGGGTCTTAACAAAAACATTCAGTACTTC. It encodes CASSPEKFGQGLNKNIQYF.

The CDR3 DNA reads TGCGCCAGCAGTGAGGGGAGGGGGGGCAGGGCGACGAACAATGAGCAGTTCTTC. Translating gives CASSEGRGGRATNNEQFF. This chain uses TRBV10-1 with TRBJ2-1, with D perhaps matching TRBD2 (7 bases). The V gene lost 2 bases and the J gene lost 5 bases, with 22 bases spanning the gap. This CDR3 region has 18 residues. Germline-derived CDR1 and CDR2 are WNHNN and SYGVQD (reference sequence).

This clone was seen more than once but under ten times. This rearrangement joins TRBV9 to TRBJ2-2, with TRBD2 matching 9 bases. The CDR3 has 15 residues. V trimming: 5 bases; J trimming: 3 bases; junction bases outside the gene matches: 5. Germline lookup yields CDR1 SGDLS and CDR2 YYNGEE. CDR3 coding DNA: TGTGCCAGCAGATTAGCGGGAGAGCACACCGGGGAGCTGTTTTTT. This sequence encodes CASRLAGEHTGELFF.